This record looks at one T cell receptor beta chain sequence and its context. The data originate from a study of cytomegalovirus exposure and HLA in healthy donors. PCR primers comprised 60 Vbeta and 13 Jbeta primers. The repertoire was sequenced with immunoSEQ multiplex PCR; TCRdb's copy has only in-frame clones and lacks some. The sample contains under 140,000 clones, 78% of which appear only once. Germline loops: CDR1 SGHRS, CDR2 YFSETQ. CDR3 length equals 13 residues. V was clipped by 4 bases and J by 6 bases; unmatched bases: 3. The chain carries TRBV5-1 and TRBJ1-1; 10 bases align to TRBD1. The sample taken for sequencing was PBMCs. The sequence derives from a woman in her thirties in good health and CMV-seronegative. The CDR3 DNA is TGCGCCAGCAGCCACGGGACAGGGGCTGAAGCTTTCTTT. Amino acids: CASSHGTGAEAFF.